The 28 T cell receptor beta chains presented below share a single source sample, sequenced in a study of T cells in Graves' hyperthyroidism and ophthalmopathy. The TCR beta CDR3 regions underwent amplification using RNA transcripts as the source. RT-PCR in the first round (using the HTBI primer set) targeted the TCR CDR3. Each CDR3 protein is one row after TCRdb ran MiXCR on the multiplex PCR reads. Of hundreds of thousands of distinct CDR3 sequences listed, about 20% are singletons. Sequences were obtained from blood. The receptor source for this set is a woman aged 70-85 years with Graves' ophthalmopathy.

This clonotype was detected ten times or more. The gene calls are TRBV11-2 and TRBJ2-5, with TRBD2 identical over 10 bases. This CDR3 contains 15 residues. The germline gives CDR1 SGHAT, CDR2 FQNNGV. After removal of 3 bases from V and 1 base from J, the junction contained 2 bases not matched to a gene. The CDR3 protein is CASSFSGRLQETQYF. The CDR3 DNA reads as TGTGCCAGCAGCTTTAGCGGGAGGCTCCAAGAGACCCAGTACTTC.

The chain couples TRBV12-5 to TRBJ2-3; D remains unclear. Looked up from germline, CDR1 is LGHNT and CDR2 is FRNRAP. CDR3 length equals 13 residues. V lost 1 base and J lost 2, with 4 bases in between. For the CDR3, the DNA is TGTGCTAGTGGTTTGGAGCTCACAGATACGCAGTATTTT. Amino acid sequence: CASGLELTDTQYF.

This chain links TRBV12-3 or TRBV12-4 with TRBJ2-1; 11 bases map to TRBD2. The CDR3 covers 14 residues. Trimming cost V 7 bases and J 6 bases; bases outside gene matches: 5. This CDR3 reads CASKLSGRGNEQFF. CDR3 nucleotides: TGTGCCAGCAAACTTAGCGGGAGGGGCAATGAGCAGTTCTTC.

The CDR3 is CASSPQGEYEQYF. CDR3 in DNA: TGTGCCAGCAGCCCCCAGGGGGAGTACGAGCAGTACTTC. The chain uses TRBV27 and TRBJ2-7; TRBD1 matches at 7 bases. Germline CDR1 and CDR2: MNHEY and SMNVEV (reference sequence). This CDR3 has 13 residues. V was pared by 6 bases and J by 4 bases, with 6 bases of the junction left unmatched.

CDR3 amino acids: CASSSTPGTNEKLFF. The CDR3 DNA follows: TGTGCCAGCAGCTCTACCCCGGGTACGAATGAAAAACTGTTTTTT. The chain employs TRBV7-3 and TRBJ1-4; D is uncertain. From germline, CDR1 is SGHTA and CDR2 FQGTGA. CDR3 length equals 15 residues. Trimming took off 4 bases at V and 5 bases at J, with 14 bases between the two ends. Full variable domain (outside the CDR3, taken from reference TRBV7-3 and TRBJ1-4): GAGVSQTPSNKVTEKGKYVELRCDPISGHTALYWYRQSLGQGPEFLIYFQGTGAADDSGLPNDRFFAVRPEGSVSTLKIQRTERGDSAVYLCASSSTPGTNEKLFFGSGTQLSVL.

J is TRBJ2-5 and V is TRBV5-5; a possible D gene is TRBD1 (5 bases). Germline values: CDR1 SGHKS, CDR2 YYEKEE (reference sequence). The V end was cut by 3 bases, the J end by 2 bases, with 11 bases between. The CDR3 has 14 amino acids. The CDR3 bases are TGTGCCAGCAGCTCGACAGTGGCACAAGAGACCCAGTACTTC. Residues: CASSSTVAQETQYF.

CDR3 sequence: CASSPGAGGDEQYF. The CDR3 DNA reads TGTGCCAGCTCACCAGGGGCGGGAGGGGACGAGCAGTACTTC. The chain couples TRBV18 to TRBJ2-7; TRBD2 matches at 9 bases. V trimming: 2 bases; J trimming: 5 bases; junction bases outside the gene matches: 4. Germline values: CDR1 KGHSH, CDR2 LQKENI. The CDR3 totals 14 residues.

This clonotype was seen a few times. This chain joins TRBV6-1 and TRBJ1-2; a possible D gene is TRBD1 (5 bases). Germline-derived CDR1 and CDR2 are MNHNS and SASEGT. Trimming pared 4 bases from V and 0 bases from J, leaving 9 bases between. The CDR3 runs 14 residues. CDR3 protein: CASSVRGANYGYTF. In DNA form, the CDR3 reads TGTGCCAGCAGTGTTCGGGGGGCTAACTATGGCTACACCTTC.

This clonotype was observed a few times. V and J are TRBV5-1 and TRBJ1-1; no clear D. Germline V CDR1 and CDR2: SGHRS, YFSETQ. CDR3 length: 14 amino acids. Trimming pared 0 bases from V and 1 base from J, leaving 7 bases between. The DNA for the CDR3 is TGCGCCAGCAGCTTGGGGACCCAGAACACTGAAGCTTTCTTT. As protein: CASSLGTQNTEAFF.

Ten or more counts support this clonotype. The rearrangement links TRBV10-2 to TRBJ1-5; D ambiguous. V was clipped by 0 bases and J by 7 bases, with 13 bases between them. The germline gives CDR1 WSHSY, CDR2 SAAADI. This CDR3 region has 15 residues. The CDR3 here is CASSESNGLQQPQHF. The CDR3 coding sequence is TGCGCCAGCAGTGAGTCGAACGGCCTTCAGCAGCCCCAGCATTTT.

This rearrangement joins TRBV5-1 to TRBJ1-1; tentative D call: TRBD1 (5 bases). Trimming removed 0 bases at V and 7 bases at J, with 10 bases between. The CDR3 consists of 13 residues. Germline V gene sequence: CDR1 SGHRS, CDR2 YFSETQ. CDR3 sequence: CASSLATDYEAFF. The CDR3 DNA is TGCGCCAGCAGCTTGGCGACAGATTATGAAGCTTTCTTT.

The gene calls are TRBV27 and TRBJ1-4; D is unresolved. From germline, CDR1 is MNHEY and CDR2 SMNVEV (reference sequence). The V and J ends lost 3 bases and 10 bases respectively, with 15 bases between them. The CDR3 sequence is 14 residues long. CDR3 sequence reads: CASSFEHPPGKLFF. The CDR3 coding sequence is TGTGCCAGCAGTTTTGAACATCCCCCGGGAAAACTGTTTTTT. Based on the CDR3 plus reference TRBV27 and TRBJ1-4, the full variable domain is EAQVTQNPRYLITVTGKKLTVTCSQNMNHEYMSWYRQDPGLGLRQIYYSMNVEVTDKGDVPEGYKVSRKEKRNFPLILESPSPNQTSLYFCASSFEHPPGKLFFGSGTQLSVL.

The V call is TRBV11-2, the J call TRBJ2-3; D gene ambiguous. Germline values: CDR1 SGHAT, CDR2 FQNNGV. The ends were cut back, 5 bases at V and 5 bases at J, with 11 bases in the middle. CDR3 length: 13 amino acids. CDR3 nucleotides: TGTGCCAGCAGCCCCCAGGATAAAGATACGCAGTATTTT. Amino acid sequence: CASSPQDKDTQYF.

The sample holds many counts of this clonotype. The V and J genes are TRBV28 and TRBJ2-6; possibly TRBD1 for D (6 bases). Trimming stripped 0 bases from V and 16 bases from J, with 19 bases between. This CDR3 comprises 15 residues. CDR1 is MDHEN and CDR2 is SYDVKM in the germline V gene. CDR3 in amino acids: CASSLWDSSQGVLTF. The CDR3 nucleotides read TGTGCCAGCAGTTTATGGGACAGCTCTCAAGGGGTTCTGACTTTC.

This clonotype was seen many times. The V and J genes are TRBV2 and TRBJ1-5; D remains unclear. The germline CDR1 and CDR2 sequences are SNHLY and FYNNEI. V lost 4 bases and J lost 6, with 16 bases in between. The CDR3 has 15 residues. The CDR3 region has the DNA TGTGCCAGCAGTGTCCCCCTAGGGATGGGTCAGCCCCAGCATTTT. It specifies CASSVPLGMGQPQHF.

For this clonotype: This may be a read error, as it is one base from a much larger clone. DNA for the CDR3: TGCGCCAGCAGCCCGCACACAAGGGATGATGGCTACACCTTC. This translates into CASSPHTRDDGYTF. This rearrangement joins TRBV5-1 to TRBJ1-2; no reliable D call. Trimming shortened V by 4 bases and J by 6 bases, and 16 bases separated the two germline ends. Germline loops: CDR1 SGHRS, CDR2 YFSETQ. CDR3 size: 14 residues.

This clonotype was found many times. The chain employs TRBV28 and TRBJ1-2; D is ambiguous. The CDR3 loop spans 15 amino acids. V was clipped by 3 bases and J by 3 bases, with 14 bases between them. Germline values: CDR1 MDHEN, CDR2 SYDVKM. The CDR3 bases are TGTGCCAGCAGTTTGCCCCAAGACAAGGACTATGGCTACACCTTC. Translated, it gives CASSLPQDKDYGYTF.

This clonotype was counted between two and nine times. The genes are TRBV5-1 and TRBJ2-7, with 11 bases aligning to TRBD2. Trimming took 4 bases from V and 5 from J; bases not matched to a gene: 8. The CDR3 spans 15 residues. Germline-derived CDR1 and CDR2 are SGHRS and YFSETQ. Here the CDR3 DNA reads TGCGCCAGCAGCCTTACTAGCGGGAGCGCCCACGAGCAGTACTTC. Translating it yields CASSLTSGSAHEQYF. Drawing the rest from reference TRBV5-1 and TRBJ2-7, the complete variable domain is KAGVTQTPRYLIKTRGQQVTLSCSPISGHRSVSWYQQTPGQGLQFLFEYFSETQRNKGNFPGRFSGRQFSNSRSEMNVSTLELGDSALYLCASSLTSGSAHEQYFGPGTRLTVT.

CDR3 DNA: TGTGCCAGCAGCCCGACACAAACACTGCAGTTCTTC. This codes for CASSPTQTLQFF. V is TRBV11-2 and J is TRBJ2-1; D not resolved. The CDR3 has 12 amino acids. Germline V gene data show CDR1 as SGHAT and CDR2 as FQNNGV. V lost 5 bases and J lost 12, with 14 bases in between.

This clonotype was recorded at least ten times. This chain uses TRBV2 with TRBJ2-5; D may be TRBD1 (6 bases). Trimming took off 7 bases at V and 4 bases at J, with 13 bases between the two ends. The CDR3 covers 13 residues. Germline assignment: CDR1 SNHLY and CDR2 FYNNEI. The CDR3 nucleotides read TGTGCCAGCATCCCCACAGGGTCAGAGACCCAGTACTTC. Its protein is CASIPTGSETQYF.

DNA for the CDR3: TGTGCCAGCAGCTTAGGCCGGGGAGGCGGGTCGAGCTCCTACGAGCAGTACTTC. This gives the protein CASSLGRGGGSSSYEQYF. V usage is TRBV13 and J usage is TRBJ2-7, with D maybe TRBD2 (6 bases). Germline CDR1 PRHDT, CDR2 FYEKMQ (reference sequence). Trimming cost V 0 bases and J 0 bases, with 18 bases left between them. This CDR3 region has 18 residues. Filled out from reference TRBV13 and TRBJ2-7, the complete variable domain reads AAGVIQSPRHLIKEKRETATLKCYPIPRHDTVYWYQQGPGQDPQFLISFYEKMQSDKGSIPDRFSAQQFSDYHSELNMSSLELGDSALYFCASSLGRGGGSSSYEQYFGPGTRLTVT.

J is TRBJ1-2 and V is TRBV19; D unresolved. V shed 5 bases and J shed 4 bases, with 11 bases lying between them. The CDR3 sequence is 13 residues long. In germline, CDR1 is LNHDA, CDR2 SQIVND (reference sequence). The CDR3 spells CASSLRMGYGYTF. The CDR3 bases are TGTGCCAGTAGTCTCCGGATGGGCTATGGCTACACCTTC.

This clonotype was found a few times. The chain links TRBV2 to TRBJ1-4; 11 bases are shared with TRBD1. The ends lost 10 bases at V and 7 bases at J; junction bases unmatched: 14. The CDR3 contains 16 residues. Germline values: CDR1 SNHLY, CDR2 FYNNEI. This chain's CDR3 is CATTGQGVAVSEKLFF. CDR3 DNA: TGTGCCACTACGGGACAGGGGGTCGCCGTATCTGAAAAACTGTTTTTT.

This clonotype was observed at least ten times. The rearrangement links TRBV11-3 to TRBJ2-1; 7 bases agree with TRBD2. The CDR3 runs 16 residues. The V gene's germline CDR1 is SGHNT and CDR2 YENEEA. V gave up 5 bases and J gave up 10 bases; unmatched junction bases: 17. The CDR3 bases are TGTGCCAGCAGCCCTGCGGGGAGGGGCAGGAGTAAGGAGCAGTTCTTC. Encoded protein: CASSPAGRGRSKEQFF.

This clonotype showed up many times. The chain uses TRBV19 and TRBJ1-1, with D unresolved. CDR1 LNHDA and CDR2 SQIVND come from the germline V gene (reference sequence). The V end was cut by 0 bases, the J end by 4 bases, with 9 bases between. The CDR3 length is 14 residues. CDR3 amino acids: CASSIEGSSTEAFF. The CDR3 DNA sequence: TGTGCCAGTAGTATAGAGGGAAGCTCCACTGAAGCTTTCTTT.

The J gene is TRBJ1-3, the V gene TRBV29-1; TRBD1 might be the D (6 bases). The CDR3 totals 12 residues. CDR1 and CDR2 from the germline V gene are SQVTM and ANQGSEA. Trimming left V 7 bases short and J 4 bases short, with 11 bases between. The CDR3 bases are TGCAGCGGAGGGACAATGGGAAACACCATATATTTT. This translates into CSGGTMGNTIYF.

This clonotype was found a few times. The genes are TRBV20-1 and TRBJ1-6; D unclear. The CDR3 has 14 residues. The germline V gene encodes CDR1 DFQATT and CDR2 SNEGSKA (reference sequence). Trimming removed 5 bases at V and 7 bases at J, with 15 bases between. The CDR3 DNA reads TGCAGTGCTGAGAGTGACCGCCGGAATTCACCCCTCCACTTT. Residues: CSAESDRRNSPLHF.

In this sample, this clonotype turned up many times. The chain couples TRBV7-2 to TRBJ1-1; no reliable D call. CDR1 SGHTA and CDR2 FQGNSA come from the germline V gene. The CDR3 is made up of 16 amino acids. V gave up 5 bases and J gave up 0 bases, with 16 bases separating them. This CDR3 reads CASSRGMQYMNTEAFF. The CDR3, as DNA: TGTGCCAGCAGCCGTGGGATGCAGTACATGAACACTGAAGCTTTCTTT.